This T cell receptor beta chain is from a study of vaccination and CD4 T cells after COVID-19 (dated 2022 in TCRdb). Turning to the overall study: SARS-CoV-2 positivity had been established in the convalescent patients by nasal swab PCR, and mild disease was recorded in several of these patients and severe disease in one. The time from the second vaccine dose to post-vaccine blood sampling had a median of approximately 72 days and ranged from about 13 to 250 days. Participants received two doses of either the Pfizer-BioNTech BNT162b2 vaccine (n=8) or the Moderna mRNA-1273 vaccine (n=2). Six males and four females were included in the convalescent cohort, with two Hispanic individuals, seven Caucasians, two Asians and one multiracial person represented. Post-COVID blood samples from convalescent patients were collected a median of about 100 days after diagnosis, with a range of about 35 to 161 days. For a few convalescent patients, samples were collected at an early post-vaccination timepoint (day 14) as well as at a late post-vaccination timepoint (days 161 to 241). Overlapping spike peptide pools from SARS-CoV-2 and from the common cold coronaviruses HCoV-NL63, HCoV-OC43 and HCoV-229E were used as culture stimuli. In 10 COVID-19 convalescent patients and 4 infection-naive healthy vaccine recipients, the spike-specific CD4+ TCR repertoire before mRNA vaccination was compared with the repertoire after mRNA vaccination. Control cultures received a CEFX viral epitope pool as the positive control, an HIV-1 Nef peptide pool as the negative control, or no peptide. Beyond this particular receptor, the publication reports: In convalescent patients, nearly all vaccine-specific clones (304 of 307) were found to be mono-reactive for SARS-CoV-2 spike rather than cross-reactive with common cold coronaviruses. The median count of SARS-CoV-2-reactive clonotypes went up from approximately 20 after infection to around 38 after vaccination, although the change was not significant. Only a relatively small number of convalescent patients were included in the study, and early timepoints following natural infection were not analyzed. In convalescent patients, a median around 84% of post-vaccine SARS-CoV-2-reactive clones were detected only after vaccination, and vaccine-specific priming was suggested by this finding.

The library was generated by PCR. At the Johns Hopkins FTIC core, DNA from the cultured CD4+ T cells underwent TCR sequencing with the Oncomine TCR Beta short-read assay. The QIAamp micro DNA kit was used to extract genomic DNA from the cultured CD4+ T cells. The Oncomine TCR Beta libraries from cultured CD4+ T cells were pooled using unique dual indexes and then sequenced on an Illumina iSeq 100. Concerning the study's data processing: Non-productive sequences were removed, and CDR3s not starting with C, not ending with F or W, or shorter than 7 amino acids were discarded. Antigen-specific clonotypes were identified using the MANAFEST web application through comparison of peptide-stimulated wells with reference and other culture wells. To be called positive, a clone needed an FDR below 0.05, an odds ratio above 5, and a productive frequency above 0.1% in at least two of three replicate wells. A clonotype counted as cross-reactive if it showed significant expansion both in the SARS-CoV-2 spike wells and in at least one common cold coronavirus spike condition. Levenshtein distances (stringdist) and unrooted phylogenetic trees (ape) in R version 3.6.1 were used to assess CDR3 homology. Through fastp at Q25 and MiXCR, TCRdb rebuilt clones from the public reads, retaining in-frame beta chains. Here each entry gathers all rows of one CDR3 protein and keeps the most common genes and DNA. It is TCRdb's table, rather than the study itself, that gives the V and J calls and clone size. The table for this sample lists 25,000 to 30,000 distinct CDR3 sequences; roughly a third of them were counted only once. Approximately 3.1% of the sample comes from the top ten.

Taken from the germline V gene, the CDR1 and CDR2 loops are SNHLY and FYNNEI. V is pared back by 7 bases and J by 0 bases, with 7 bases lying between the germline termini. Counted from cysteine to phenylalanine, this CDR3 has 12 amino acids. Just CDR3 DNA is preserved here, 36 bases in frame from base 1. This clonotype was counted between two and nine times. No antigen is known for it. Base qualities were left out, and no much larger clone turns up one base away. Interpreted using the paper, the time point label stands for: late sampling 161 to 241 days after vaccination in a few convalescent patients. Reading the label with the study, this specimen's treatment or condition is: roughly 11-day PBMC culture with coronavirus spike peptide pools or control peptides (ViraFEST assay). The study used the ViraFEST assay, which expanded antigen-specific T cells with peptide pools and then identified expanded clonotypes by TCR sequencing. The convalescent patients' positive SARS-CoV-2 PCR tests fell between March and December 2020, which was before the Alpha, Beta and Delta variants emerged in the United States. PBMCs were cultured at a few million per well in IMDM supplemented with roughly 5% human AB serum and about 9.6 IU/ml IL-2, with approximately 10 ug/ml peptide pools added. On days 3 and 7, half of the culture medium was replaced with fresh IL-2-containing medium. After 10 days of culture, CD4+ T cells were isolated by negative selection using the EasySep CD4+ T cell isolation kit. Ficoll-Paque Plus gradient centrifugation was used to isolate PBMCs from whole blood, and the isolated PBMCs were then either used fresh or cryopreserved at -140C. Each culture condition was generally run in triplicate wells.

The chain was built from TRBV2 and TRBJ2-7; the D segment cannot be called with confidence. The receptor was isolated from a human donor who had recovered from COVID-19. The material sequenced was CD4+ T cells from blood, cultured in vitro, taken about 7 months after SARS-CoV-2 vaccination. For the CDR3, the sequence is CASKYSSYEQYF. The nucleotides are TGTGCCAGCAAGTACAGCTCCTACGAGCAGTACTTC. The CDR3, completed at both ends by the reference TRBV2 and TRBJ2-7 genes, gives the full variable domain EPEVTQTPSHQVTQMGQEVILRCVPISNHLYFYWYRQILGQKVEFLVSFYNNEISEKSEIFDDQFSVERPDGSNFTLKIRSTKLEDSAMYFCASKYSSYEQYFGPGTRLTVT.